This is a list of T cell receptor beta chains from one sample in a study of T-cell reconstitution after alpha-beta-depleted transplantation in children. Each CDR3 protein is one row after TCRdb ran MiXCR on the PCR reads. The data show some 840,000 distinct CDR3 sequences, roughly 15% seen once. The sequencing here drew on PBMCs, mostly from graft donor cells, taken 360 days after TCRalphabeta/CD19-depleted stem cell transplant. These receptor sequences come from a male patient younger than 18 who had a stem cell transplant for acute lymphoblastic leukemia, so the T cells may come from the graft donor. Each CDR3 is given with its conserved first and last residue. The order of the fields is V gene, D gene, J gene, clone size, CDR3 DNA, CDR3 protein. D genes are given only for firm matches. Only part of the rows carry a size: once, few, many, or a class if the clone is expanded.

TRBV11-3,TRBD2,TRBJ2-3,.,TGTGCCAGCAGCTTAGGACGGACTAGTTCAGATACGCAGTATTTT,CASSLGRTSSDTQYF
TRBV6-1,TRBD2,TRBJ2-2,.,TGTGCCAGCAGCCCTGGACTAGCGGGAGGCCGGGCCGGGGAGCTGTTTTTT,CASSPGLAGGRAGELFF
TRBV7-8,TRBD1,TRBJ1-5,few,TGTGCCAGCAGCTTAGTCAAACGGACAGGGGTCAATCAGCCCCAGCATTTT,CASSLVKRTGVNQPQHF
TRBV20-1,.,TRBJ2-3,few,TGCAGTGCTAGGGAACTAGCTGGCACAGATACGCAGTATTTT,CSARELAGTDTQYF
TRBV12-5,.,TRBJ2-6,few,TGTGCTAGTGGTCTCCACCCGGGACTTAGCTCTGGGGCCAACGTCCTGACTTTC,CASGLHPGLSSGANVLTF
TRBV7-9,.,TRBJ1-1,few,TGTGCCAGCAGCGAAATGATGACAGGACCCAACACTGAAGCTTTCTTT,CASSEMMTGPNTEAFF
TRBV7-9,.,TRBJ1-1,.,TGTGCCAGCAGCTTAGCGGGGGACCCTGAAGCTTTCTTT,CASSLAGDPEAFF
TRBV4-1,.,TRBJ1-1,.,TGCGCCAGCAGCCAACATATCTCGGACTACATGAACACTGAAGCTTTCTTT,CASSQHISDYMNTEAFF
TRBV4-2,TRBD1,TRBJ1-4,.,TGTGCCAGCAGCACCCCTCCGGGACAGGCTAATGAAAAACTGTTTTTT,CASSTPPGQANEKLFF
TRBV10-2,TRBD1,TRBJ2-7,few,TGCGCCAGCACGGTGCCGAATGGACAGGGGCTTTACGAGCAGTACTTC,CASTVPNGQGLYEQYF
TRBV5-1,.,TRBJ2-7,.,TGCGCCAGCAGCTTGGAACAGGTCGTATTCGACGAGCAGTACTTC,CASSLEQVVFDEQYF
TRBV28,TRBD2,TRBJ2-2,.,TGTGCCAGCAGTTTATTGGGAGCGGGGACCATGAACACCGGGGAGCTGTTTTTT,CASSLLGAGTMNTGELFF
TRBV5-1,.,TRBJ2-7,.,TGCGCCAGCAGCTTGTGGGGAGTCGAGCAGTACTTC,CASSLWGVEQYF
TRBV20-1,TRBD2,TRBJ2-5,many,TGCAGTGCTCTTTCTGCGGGGGGGAGGATGGAGACCCAGTACTTC,CSALSAGGRMETQYF
TRBV10-2,.,TRBJ2-7,few,TGCGCCAGCCAGGGACGCTCCTACGAGCAGTACTTC,CASQGRSYEQYF
TRBV5-1,TRBD2,TRBJ2-3,many,TGCGCCAGCGACACCATAGCGGGAAGAGGTCCTACGCAGTATTTT,CASDTIAGRGPTQYF
TRBV14,TRBD2,TRBJ2-3,few,TGTGCCAGCAGCCAAGAAGCCCCCCTAGCGGGGAGCACAGATACGCAGTATTTT,CASSQEAPLAGSTDTQYF
TRBV12-3/TRBV12-4,TRBD1,TRBJ2-7,.,TGTGCCAGCAGTCCGGTGGGGTGGGACAGGGGTCCCTACGAGCAGTACTTC,CASSPVGWDRGPYEQYF
TRBV11-3,.,TRBJ2-1,few,TGTGCCAGCAGCTTAGGGTATAGCAGCGAGCAGTTCTTC,CASSLGYSSEQFF
TRBV6-1,.,TRBJ1-6,.,TGTGCCAGCTCAGGGGAAACAAACGCTCCCCTCCACTTT,CASSGETNAPLHF
TRBV5-1,.,TRBJ2-7,.,TGCGCCAGCAGCTCCCGGGCGGGCCCCTCCTACGAGCAGTACTTC,CASSSRAGPSYEQYF
TRBV12-3/TRBV12-4,.,TRBJ2-1,few,TGTGCCAGCAGTTTCTACGGGAGTCAGGAGAATGAGCAGTTCTTC,CASSFYGSQENEQFF
TRBV12-3/TRBV12-4,.,TRBJ2-5,many,TGTGCCAGCAGTTTACACGGGCAAGAGACCCAGTACTTC,CASSLHGQETQYF
TRBV2,.,TRBJ2-3,few,TGTGCCAGCAGATCTCGGGCAGATACGCAGTATTTT,CASRSRADTQYF
TRBV9,.,TRBJ2-6,.,TGTGCCAGCAGCGCAGGGAGGACAGCGAGCTCTGGGGCCAACGTCCTGACTTTC,CASSAGRTASSGANVLTF
TRBV19,.,TRBJ2-3,few,TGTGCCAGTAGTATTTGGCTCGGAATGACAGATACGCAGTATTTT,CASSIWLGMTDTQYF
TRBV7-8,.,TRBJ2-7,.,TGTGCCAGCAGCTTCTACTTATCGGACTACGAGCAGTACTTC,CASSFYLSDYEQYF
TRBV6-5,.,TRBJ2-6,.,TGTGCCAGCAGTTACGGGGTGGCTGGGGCCAACGTCCTGACTTTC,CASSYGVAGANVLTF
TRBV6-5,TRBD1,TRBJ2-1,few,TGTGCCAGCAGCCCCAGGGGGCTATCCTACAATGAGCAGTTCTTC,CASSPRGLSYNEQFF
TRBV2,.,TRBJ2-5,.,TGTGCCAGCAAATCGGGACAGAGGGGGGAAGAGACCCAGTACTTC,CASKSGQRGEETQYF
TRBV5-5,.,TRBJ2-7,few,TGTGCCAGCAGCGTTGGGGACATCTTTCGTGAGCAGTACTTC,CASSVGDIFREQYF
TRBV30,.,TRBJ1-4,once,TGTGCCTGGAGGACTCTCGCGGGACAACATGAAAAACTGTTTTTT,CAWRTLAGQHEKLFF
TRBV12-3/TRBV12-4,TRBD1,TRBJ2-5,many,TGTGCCAGCAGTTTAGCCGGGACAGAAGAGACCCAGTACTTC,CASSLAGTEETQYF
TRBV29-1,.,TRBJ2-6,.,TGCAGCGTGCTAGGGAATGGGGCCAACGTCCTGACTTTC,CSVLGNGANVLTF
TRBV27,.,TRBJ2-7,many,TGTGCCAGCAGTTCGGCCCTCTCCTACGAGCAGTACTTC,CASSSALSYEQYF
TRBV7-3,.,TRBJ2-3,.,TGTGCCAGCCAGCACACTAGCACAGATACGCAGTATTTT,CASQHTSTDTQYF
TRBV27,TRBD2,TRBJ2-7,few,TGTGCCAGCAGCTCCCTGACACTAGCGGGACCCTACGAGCAGTACTTC,CASSSLTLAGPYEQYF
TRBV5-1,.,TRBJ2-1,.,TGCGCCAGCAGCCCTCCGGGACTGAACTCCTACAATGAGCAGTTCTTC,CASSPPGLNSYNEQFF
TRBV7-2,.,TRBJ1-3,few,TGTGCCAGCAGCTTCTATGTCGGGGCAGGAAACACCATATATTTT,CASSFYVGAGNTIYF
TRBV5-1,TRBD2,TRBJ2-1,.,TGCGCCAGCTTCTTGCAGGGACTAGCGGGCAATGAGCAGTTCTTC,CASFLQGLAGNEQFF
TRBV12-5,.,TRBJ1-1,.,TGTGCTAGTGGTTTGGTCGGAATTTCGAACACTGAAGCTTTCTTT,CASGLVGISNTEAFF
TRBV4-1,.,TRBJ1-1,.,TGCGCCAGCAGCCAACCGATTAGGAACACTGAAGCTTTCTTT,CASSQPIRNTEAFF